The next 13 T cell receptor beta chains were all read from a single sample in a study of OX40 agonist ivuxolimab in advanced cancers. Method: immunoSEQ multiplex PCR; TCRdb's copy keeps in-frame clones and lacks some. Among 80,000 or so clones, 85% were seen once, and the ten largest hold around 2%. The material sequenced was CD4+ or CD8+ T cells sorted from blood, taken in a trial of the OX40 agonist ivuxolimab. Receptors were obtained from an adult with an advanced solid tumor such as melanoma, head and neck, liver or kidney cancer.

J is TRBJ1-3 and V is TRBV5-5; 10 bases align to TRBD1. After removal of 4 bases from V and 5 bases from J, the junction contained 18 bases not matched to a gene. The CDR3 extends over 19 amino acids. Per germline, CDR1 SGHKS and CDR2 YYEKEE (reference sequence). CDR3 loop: CASSANAVSPGQGRNTIYF. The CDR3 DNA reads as TGTGCCAGCAGCGCGAACGCTGTTTCCCCGGGACAGGGGCGAAACACCATATATTTT.

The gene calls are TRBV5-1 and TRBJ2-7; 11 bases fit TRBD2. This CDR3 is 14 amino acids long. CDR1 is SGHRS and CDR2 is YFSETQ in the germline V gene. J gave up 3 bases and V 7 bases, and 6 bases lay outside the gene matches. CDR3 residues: CASGPGLADYEQYF. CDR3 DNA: TGCGCCAGCGGACCGGGACTAGCGGACTACGAGCAGTACTTC.

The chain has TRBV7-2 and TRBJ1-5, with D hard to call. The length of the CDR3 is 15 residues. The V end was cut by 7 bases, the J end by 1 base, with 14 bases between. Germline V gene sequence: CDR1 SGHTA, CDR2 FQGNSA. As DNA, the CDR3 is TGTGCCAGCATCCAAACAGTGGGAAGCAATCAGCCCCAGCATTTT. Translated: CASIQTVGSNQPQHF.

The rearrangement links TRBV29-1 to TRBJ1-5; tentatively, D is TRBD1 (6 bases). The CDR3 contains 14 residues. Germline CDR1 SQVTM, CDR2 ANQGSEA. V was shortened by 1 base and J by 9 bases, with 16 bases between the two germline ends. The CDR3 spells CSVEVTQGQGPQHF. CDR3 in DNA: TGCAGCGTTGAAGTGACTCAGGGGCAGGGGCCCCAGCATTTT.

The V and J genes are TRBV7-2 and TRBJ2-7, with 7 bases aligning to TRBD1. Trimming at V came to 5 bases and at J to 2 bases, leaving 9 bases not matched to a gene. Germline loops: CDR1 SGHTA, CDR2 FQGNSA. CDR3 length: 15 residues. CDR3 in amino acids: CASSPYGTATYEQYF. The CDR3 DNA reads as TGTGCCAGCAGCCCTTACGGGACAGCTACCTACGAGCAGTACTTC.

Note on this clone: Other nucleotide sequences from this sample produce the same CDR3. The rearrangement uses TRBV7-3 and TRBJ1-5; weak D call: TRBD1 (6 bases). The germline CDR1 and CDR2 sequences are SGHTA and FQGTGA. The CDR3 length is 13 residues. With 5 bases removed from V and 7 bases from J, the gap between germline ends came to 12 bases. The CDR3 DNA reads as TGTGCCAGCAGCCTAAACAGGGACCAGCCCCAGCATTTT. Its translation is CASSLNRDQPQHF.

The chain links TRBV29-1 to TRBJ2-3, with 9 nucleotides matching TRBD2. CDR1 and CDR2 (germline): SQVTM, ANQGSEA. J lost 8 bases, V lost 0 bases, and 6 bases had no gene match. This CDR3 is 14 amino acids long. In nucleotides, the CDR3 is TGCAGCGTTGAAGATCTCGGCGGGGGGGTTACGCAGTATTTT. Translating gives CSVEDLGGGVTQYF.

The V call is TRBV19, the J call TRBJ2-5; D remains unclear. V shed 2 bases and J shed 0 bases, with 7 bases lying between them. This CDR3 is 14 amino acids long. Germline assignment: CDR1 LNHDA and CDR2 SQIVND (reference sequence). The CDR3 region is CASSIRTNQETQYF. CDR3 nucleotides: TGTGCCAGTAGTATAAGGACGAACCAAGAGACCCAGTACTTC.

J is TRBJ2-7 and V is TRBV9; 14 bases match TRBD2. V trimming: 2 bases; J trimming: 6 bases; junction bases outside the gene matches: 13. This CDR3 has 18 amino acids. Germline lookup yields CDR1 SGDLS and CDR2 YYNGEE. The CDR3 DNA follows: TGTGCCAGCAGCGTTGCGGCGGGACTAGCGGGAGATCTTTCCGAGCAGTACTTC. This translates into CASSVAAGLAGDLSEQYF.

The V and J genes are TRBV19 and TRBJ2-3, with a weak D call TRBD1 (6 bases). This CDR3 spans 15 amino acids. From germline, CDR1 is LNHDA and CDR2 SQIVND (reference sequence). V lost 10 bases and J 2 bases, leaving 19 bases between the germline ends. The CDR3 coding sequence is TGTGCCACCGGGGTCCACAGGGACGACACAGATACGCAGTATTTT. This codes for CATGVHRDDTDTQYF. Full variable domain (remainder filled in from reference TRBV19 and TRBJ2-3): DGGITQSPKYLFRKEGQNVTLSCEQNLNHDAMYWYRQDPGQGLRLIYYSQIVNDFQKGDIAEGYSVSREKKESFPLTVTSAQKNPTAFYLCATGVHRDDTDTQYFGPGTRLTVL.

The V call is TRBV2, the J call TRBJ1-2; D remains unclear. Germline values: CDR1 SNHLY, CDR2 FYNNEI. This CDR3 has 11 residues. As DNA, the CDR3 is TGTGGTTGTTCGGCTAACTATGGCTACACCTTC. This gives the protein CGCSANYGYTF.

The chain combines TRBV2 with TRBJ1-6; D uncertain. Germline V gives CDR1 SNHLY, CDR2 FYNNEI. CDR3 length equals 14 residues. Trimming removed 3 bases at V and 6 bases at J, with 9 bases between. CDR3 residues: CASSDSYANSPLHF. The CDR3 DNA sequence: TGTGCCAGCAGTGACTCATACGCTAATTCACCCCTCCACTTT.

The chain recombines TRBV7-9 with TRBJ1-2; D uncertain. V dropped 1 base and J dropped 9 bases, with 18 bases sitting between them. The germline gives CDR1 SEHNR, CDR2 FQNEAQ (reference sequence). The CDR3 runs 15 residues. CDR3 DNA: TGTGCCAGCAGCTTAGGGAGCACAGTGCCTTCGAGCTACACCTTC. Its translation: CASSLGSTVPSSYTF.